This T cell receptor (beta chain) was sequenced during a study of tumour-infiltrating T cells in Burkitt lymphoma. Across the whole study: This cohort included all epidemiological subtypes of Burkitt lymphoma. Points from the study as a whole: Several public clonotypes recurred in numerous Burkitt lymphoma patients.

The CDR3 consists of 13 residues. Germline lookup yields CDR1 SGHNT and CDR2 YYREEE (reference sequence). Trimming removed 2 bases at V and 9 bases at J, with 13 bases between. For this clone: Its target is not known.

The repertoire was sequenced with immunoSEQ multiplex PCR; TCRdb's copy has only in-frame clones and lacks some. The sample contains around 1,300 clones, 96% to 99% of which appear only once. The genes are TRBV5-4 and TRBJ2-3; D gene ambiguous. Sequenced input: tumor tissue. The receptor's source is a human donor with Burkitt lymphoma. The CDR3 DNA follows: TGTGCCAGCAGCTTATCGCGCGATCCAACGCAGTATTTT. Translated: CASSLSRDPTQYF.